This T cell receptor beta chain was sequenced during a study of CD8+ T cells in alopecia areata. Looking at the study overall: Tofacitinib lasted 6 to 18 months, then 6 months off drug.

Reverse transcription of extracted RNA yielded cDNA, which provided the sequencing template. Libraries were prepared by immunoSEQ multiplex PCR; TCRdb keeps only in-frame clonotypes and omits some of them. The table includes 150,000 to 200,000 clones, 60% detected once. The treatment denotes: oral pan-JAK inhibitor, 5-10 mg twice daily. In germline, CDR1 is MNHEY, CDR2 SVGAGI. CDR3 size: 13 residues. The V end lost 5 bases, the J end lost 6 bases, and 13 bases lay between the germline ends. Study outcomes and limitations: Scalp samples also contribute reads from the resident alphabeta T cells found in normal skin.

About this clone itself: Its antigen is as yet unknown.

This TCR was sampled from a human donor with alopecia areata. This chain joins TRBV6-5 and TRBJ1-1; no firm D call. Sample: CD4+ T cells sorted from blood, taken at week 24, from a patient treated with tofacitinib. CDR3 sequence: CASSPLPNPEAFF. The CDR3 nucleotides are TGTGCCAGCAGTCCCCTCCCAAACCCTGAAGCTTTCTTT.